The 5 T cell receptor beta chains presented below share a single source sample, sequenced in a study of blood T cells in healthy people across ages. A second PCR, run for about 7 to 11 cycles, used a sample-barcoded 5' primer plus a J-beta primer mix. A single record per CDR3 protein comes from TCRdb applying MiXCR to the 5' RACE reads. The table lists 700,000 to 850,000 distinct CDR3 sequences, about 53% of them singletons. The sample comprised blood. These receptors all come from a man older than 75 in good health.

This clonotype was seen more than once but under ten times. The rearrangement uses TRBV7-2 and TRBJ2-5; D is possibly TRBD1 or TRBD2 (5 bases each). CDR1 SGHTA and CDR2 FQGNSA come from the germline V gene. This CDR3 contains 13 residues. The V gene lost 5 bases and the J gene lost 0 bases, with 7 bases spanning the gap. CDR3: CASSGGNQETQYF. As DNA, the CDR3 is TGTGCCAGCAGCGGGGGAAACCAAGAGACCCAGTACTTC.

The chain has TRBV5-1 and TRBJ2-7; D is perhaps TRBD2 (5 bases). Germline V gene data show CDR1 as SGHRS and CDR2 as YFSETQ. The V end was cut by 0 bases, the J end by 7 bases, with 11 bases between. The CDR3 sequence is 13 residues long. DNA for the CDR3: TGCGCCAGCAGCTTGGCCGGAGGAAAAGAGCAGTACTTC. Translated: CASSLAGGKEQYF. The whole variable domain, filled in from reference TRBV5-1 and TRBJ2-7, reads KAGVTQTPRYLIKTRGQQVTLSCSPISGHRSVSWYQQTPGQGLQFLFEYFSETQRNKGNFPGRFSGRQFSNSRSEMNVSTLELGDSALYLCASSLAGGKEQYFGPGTRLTVT.

This CDR3 reads CASSPFRGYTQYF. The CDR3 DNA is TGTGCCAGCAGCCCCTTTCGCGGTTACACGCAGTATTTT. This rearrangement joins TRBV7-2 to TRBJ2-3; D remains unclear. Per germline, CDR1 SGHTA and CDR2 FQGNSA. The CDR3 has 13 residues. The V end lost 5 bases, the J end lost 9 bases, and 15 bases lay between the germline ends.

This chain links TRBV20-1 with TRBJ1-1; D is undetermined. V lost 0 bases to trimming and J lost 1 base, with 6 bases between them. Germline-derived CDR1 and CDR2 are DFQATT and SNEGSKA (reference sequence). The CDR3 sequence is 13 residues long. The CDR3 DNA is TGCAGTGCTAGAGATCTAAGGAACACTGAAGCTTTCTTT. Its translation is CSARDLRNTEAFF.

The sample holds one count of this clonotype. This chain connects TRBV2 to TRBJ1-3; the match to TRBD1 covers 7 bases. There are 15 residues in the CDR3. V trimming: 2 bases; J trimming: 4 bases; junction bases outside the gene matches: 5. From germline, CDR1 is SNHLY and CDR2 FYNNEI. CDR3 region: CASSELRGQGNTIYF. The DNA for the CDR3 is TGTGCCAGCAGTGAATTGAGGGGACAGGGAAACACCATATATTTT.